This TCR beta chain was captured in a study of T cells in Graves' hyperthyroidism and ophthalmopathy. Points from the study as a whole: Blood also held most thyroid clonotypes expanded beyond 0.001. A model of 13 V-J pairs discriminated ophthalmopathy from stable hyperthyroidism. Ophthalmopathy got predicted by the model a median around 6.6 months before its onset.

The source material, RNA transcripts, was used to amplify TCR beta CDR3 regions. The HTBI primer set drove a first-round RT-PCR of the TCR CDR3. TCRdb passed the multiplex PCR reads through MiXCR, listing each CDR3 protein once. Seen here are 150,000 to 200,000 distinct CDR3 sequences, about 15% observed once, and the top ten hold roughly 32%. CDR1 and CDR2 (germline): MDHEN, SYDVKM. Trimming stripped 8 bases from V and 2 bases from J, with 16 bases between. CDR3 length: 14 amino acids. This clonotype has a count of ten or more. What it binds is unknown. The J gene is TRBJ2-7, the V gene TRBV28, with D hard to call. Sequencing was done on a sample of blood. The receptor comes from a woman between 45 and 65 years old with Graves' hyperthyroidism. CDR3 residues: CASGSEFNPYEQYF. The CDR3 DNA is TGTGCCAGCGGCTCAGAATTTAACCCCTACGAGCAGTACTTC.